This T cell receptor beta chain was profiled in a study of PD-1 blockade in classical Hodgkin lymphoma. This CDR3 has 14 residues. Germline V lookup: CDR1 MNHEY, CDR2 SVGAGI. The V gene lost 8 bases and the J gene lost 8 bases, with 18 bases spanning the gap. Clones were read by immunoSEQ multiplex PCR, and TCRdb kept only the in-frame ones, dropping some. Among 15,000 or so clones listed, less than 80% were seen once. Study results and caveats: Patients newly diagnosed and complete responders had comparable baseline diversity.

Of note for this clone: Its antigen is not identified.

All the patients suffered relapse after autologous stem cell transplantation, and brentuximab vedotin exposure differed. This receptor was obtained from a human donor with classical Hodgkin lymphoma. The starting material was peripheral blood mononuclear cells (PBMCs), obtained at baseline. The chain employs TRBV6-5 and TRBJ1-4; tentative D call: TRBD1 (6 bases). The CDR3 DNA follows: TGTGCCAGCGCCTATTCAGGGGCTCGCGAAAAACTGTTTTTT. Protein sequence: CASAYSGAREKLFF.